A single sample gave rise to the 18 T cell receptor beta chains below, sequenced in a study of blood T cell repertoires in COVID-19. Some clones are missing from TCRdb's copy, which holds only in-frame ones; the method was immunoSEQ multiplex PCR. This table holds 20,000 to 30,000 clones, around 82% found once. The specimen was peripheral blood. The receptor set was obtained from a human donor in a cohort sampled during active COVID-19.

The chain is built from TRBV7-2 and TRBJ2-3, with a weak D call TRBD1 (5 bases). The CDR3 sequence is 15 residues long. V was trimmed by 2 bases and J by 6 bases, leaving 15 bases between them. CDR1 and CDR2 (germline): SGHTA, FQGNSA. This chain's CDR3 is CASSLMGQASDTQYF. DNA for the CDR3: TGTGCCAGCAGCTTAATGGGGCAGGCTTCCGATACGCAGTATTTT.

This clone has just one count. This sequence joins TRBV21-1 and TRBJ2-5; the tabulated D call, TRBD1, remains unverified against the DNA. TRBV21-1 is an annotated pseudogene. The CDR3 runs to 15 residues. CDR3 amino acids: CASSSSGTGEETQYF. CDR3 coding DNA: TGTGCCAGCAGCAGCTCGGGGACAGGGGAGGAGACCCAGTACTTC.

The chain employs TRBV4-3 and TRBJ2-7; 7 nucleotides line up with TRBD2. Germline values: CDR1 LGHNA, CDR2 YSLEER. The CDR3 is 14 amino acids. V dropped 0 bases and J dropped 5; count of bases not matched to a gene: 4. CDR3 sequence reads: CASSQDGTIHEQYF. Written as DNA, the CDR3 is TGCGCCAGCAGCCAAGATGGGACTATTCACGAGCAGTACTTC.

CDR3 loop: CASSPQQGAAGEQYF. CDR3 in DNA: TGTGCCAGTAGTCCTCAACAGGGGGCGGCGGGCGAGCAGTACTTC. The chain is built from TRBV19 and TRBJ2-7; 9 nucleotides agree with TRBD1. The CDR3 extends over 15 amino acids. V was pared by 5 bases and J by 6 bases, with 11 bases of the junction left unmatched. CDR1 and CDR2 from the germline V gene are LNHDA and SQIVND (reference sequence).

This chain uses TRBV3-1 (or the pseudogene TRBV3-2) with TRBJ1-5; unclear D gene. V lost 0 bases, J lost 6 bases, and 9 bases lay in between. Germline V gives CDR1 LGHDT, CDR2 YNNKEL (reference sequence). The CDR3 has 14 amino acids. Here the CDR3 reads CASSQDSSGQPQHF. Written as DNA, the CDR3 is TGTGCCAGCAGCCAAGATTCTTCGGGTCAGCCCCAGCATTTT.

This chain links TRBV27 with TRBJ1-1; 8 bases are shared with TRBD1. The CDR3 is made up of 15 amino acids. Per germline, CDR1 MNHEY and CDR2 SMNVEV (reference sequence). Trimming at V came to 3 bases and at J to 7 bases, leaving 10 bases not matched to a gene. The CDR3 nucleotides read TGTGCCAGCAGTTTTTACCCGGGACAGGCGATTGAAGCTTTCTTT. Translated, it gives CASSFYPGQAIEAFF.

The chain recombines TRBV4-1 with TRBJ1-5; no reliable D call. Germline V lookup: CDR1 MGHRA, CDR2 YSYEKL. Trimming took off 3 bases at V and 3 bases at J, with 9 bases between the two ends. The CDR3 runs 14 residues. The CDR3 bases are TGCGCCAGCAGCCAGTCAGGCTTCAATCAGCCCCAGCATTTT. Protein: CASSQSGFNQPQHF.

The chain employs TRBV7-2 and TRBJ1-3, with D hard to call. This CDR3 has 15 amino acids. Trimming took off 1 base at V and 3 bases at J, with 10 bases between the two ends. Germline CDR1 is SGHTA and CDR2 is FQGNSA. CDR3 amino acids: CASSLGGILGNTIYF. CDR3 nucleotides: TGTGCCAGCAGCTTAGGAGGGATCCTTGGAAACACCATATATTTT. The variable domain in full, with the rest retrieved from reference TRBV7-2 and TRBJ1-3, is GAGVSQSPSNKVTEKGKDVELRCDPISGHTALYWYRQSLGQGLEFLIYFQGNSAPDKSGLPSDRFSAERTGGSVSTLTIQRTQQEDSAVYLCASSLGGILGNTIYFGEGSWLTVV.

In this sample, this clone turned up once. This sequence joins TRBV28 and TRBJ1-1; no clear D. From germline, CDR1 is MDHEN and CDR2 SYDVKM. Deletions cut 6 bases from V and 8 bases from J, with 10 bases between. CDR3 length equals 11 residues. CDR3 loop: CASSASVEAFF. CDR3 nucleotides: TGTGCCAGCAGCGCCAGTGTAGAAGCTTTCTTT.

The V call is TRBV29-1, the J call TRBJ2-5, with TRBD2 matching 7 bases. This CDR3 comprises 13 residues. V dropped 2 bases and J dropped 4; count of bases not matched to a gene: 4. Germline V gene lookup returns CDR1 SQVTM and CDR2 ANQGSEA. The CDR3 nucleotides are TGCAGCGTTGAATTTGGGAGGGGAGAGACCCAGTACTTC. Its translation: CSVEFGRGETQYF.

The chain uses TRBV7-2 and TRBJ1-4; 9 bases fit TRBD1. This CDR3 has 14 residues. The V and J ends lost 5 bases and 4 bases, in that order; junction bases with no gene match: 2. Germline-derived CDR1 and CDR2 are SGHTA and FQGNSA. CDR3 sequence (DNA): TGTGCCAGCAGCAAGGACAGGGGTAATGAAAAACTGTTTTTT. This translates into CASSKDRGNEKLFF. Combining the CDR3 with reference TRBV7-2 and TRBJ1-4 gives the whole variable domain GAGVSQSPSNKVTEKGKDVELRCDPISGHTALYWYRQSLGQGLEFLIYFQGNSAPDKSGLPSDRFSAERTGGSVSTLTIQRTQQEDSAVYLCASSKDRGNEKLFFGSGTQLSVL.

This clone came up once. The CDR3 is CASSSEGMRAEAFF. CDR3 nucleotides: TGTGCCAGCAGCTCGGAGGGAATGCGTGCTGAAGCTTTCTTT. This chain connects TRBV6-5 to TRBJ1-1; unclear D gene. This CDR3 is 14 amino acids long. Germline loops: CDR1 MNHEY, CDR2 SVGAGI. V lost 6 bases and J 6 bases, leaving 17 bases between the germline ends.

The rearrangement links TRBV14 to TRBJ2-7; D is unclear. CDR1 SGHDN and CDR2 FVKESK come from the germline V gene. The CDR3 runs to 13 residues. V was trimmed by 1 base and J by 3 bases, leaving 7 bases between them. The CDR3 reads CASSQAGFYEQYF. The CDR3 coding sequence is TGTGCCAGCAGCCAAGCCGGGTTCTACGAGCAGTACTTC.

The genes are TRBV18 and TRBJ1-1; perhaps TRBD1 as D (6 bases). The CDR3 is made up of 13 amino acids. V shed 3 bases and J shed 7 bases, with 12 bases lying between them. Germline CDR1 reads KGHSH; CDR2 reads LQKENI. The CDR3 DNA follows: TGTGCCAGCTCACCGACTTTGGACAGTGAAGCTTTCTTT. Encoded protein: CASSPTLDSEAFF.

This clone appeared a few times. The V and J genes are TRBV6-5 and TRBJ2-7, with 8 bases identical to TRBD2. Germline V gives CDR1 MNHEY, CDR2 SVGAGI. The CDR3 totals 15 residues. V gave up 2 bases and J gave up 2 bases; unmatched junction bases: 5. The CDR3 protein is CASSYSTSGTYEQYF. The DNA of the CDR3 is TGTGCCAGCAGTTACAGCACTAGCGGTACCTACGAGCAGTACTTC.

The chain has TRBV7-2 and TRBJ2-7; 9 bases align to TRBD2. The CDR3 sequence is 16 residues long. With 2 bases clipped from V and 3 bases from J, the junction kept 8 bases outside the gene matches. Looked up from germline, CDR1 is SGHTA and CDR2 is FQGNSA. This CDR3 is CASSLKVAGEGYEQYF. The CDR3 nucleotides read TGTGCCAGCAGCTTAAAGGTAGCGGGAGAGGGCTACGAGCAGTACTTC.

The chain links TRBV28 to TRBJ2-7; 8 bases map to TRBD1. The CDR3 covers 14 residues. Germline CDR1 MDHEN, CDR2 SYDVKM. V lost 6 bases to trimming and J lost 0 bases; unmatched junction nucleotides: 4. The CDR3 DNA reads as TGTGCCAGCAGCACAGGGGGTGTCTCCTACGAGCAGTACTTC. This codes for CASSTGGVSYEQYF.

The table lists this clone with a count of one. The V gene is TRBV30, the J gene TRBJ1-3, with 7 bases identical to TRBD1. With 8 bases clipped from V and 0 bases from J, the junction kept 10 bases outside the gene matches. Per the germline V gene, CDR1 is GTSNPN and CDR2 is SVGIG (reference sequence). The CDR3 runs 15 residues. The CDR3, as DNA: TGTGCCCTCCGACAGGGATCCACCTCTGGAAACACCATATATTTT. Translation gives CALRQGSTSGNTIYF.